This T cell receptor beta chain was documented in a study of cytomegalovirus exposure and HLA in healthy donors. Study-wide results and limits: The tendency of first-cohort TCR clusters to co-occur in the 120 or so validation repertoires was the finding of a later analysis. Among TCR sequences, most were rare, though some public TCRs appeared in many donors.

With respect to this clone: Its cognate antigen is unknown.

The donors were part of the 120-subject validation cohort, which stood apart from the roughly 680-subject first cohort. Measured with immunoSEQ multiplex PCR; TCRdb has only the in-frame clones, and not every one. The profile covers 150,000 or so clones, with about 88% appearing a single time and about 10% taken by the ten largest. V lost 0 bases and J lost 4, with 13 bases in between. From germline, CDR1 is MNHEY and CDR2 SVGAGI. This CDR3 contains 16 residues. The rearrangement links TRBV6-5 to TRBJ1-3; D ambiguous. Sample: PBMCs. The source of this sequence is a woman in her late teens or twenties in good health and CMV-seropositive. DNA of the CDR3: TGTGCCAGCAGTTACTCGATATCGGGGATCGGAAACACCATATATTTT. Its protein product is CASSYSISGIGNTIYF.